Sequencing of this T cell receptor (beta chain) was carried out in a study of shared clonotypes between healthy human individuals (dated by TCRdb to the early 2020s). For context, the study as a whole: The cohort included three men and a couple of women between 18 and 49 years of age. For each donor, CD4 naive and CD4 memory were each run on three plates, CD8 naive on two plates, and CD8 memory on one plate. To estimate repertoire size and how much clonotypes are shared between individuals, the study performed deep sequencing of blood TCR repertoires from 4 to 6 healthy adults. Libraries were prepared and TCR repertoires were sequenced by different laboratories using diverse techniques, in order to increase sequencing depth and limit assay-specific biases. Leukapheresis yielded between about 0.85 and 10 billion PBMCs per donor.

As regards this clone: Its specific antigen is unknown. Base-call qualities are not available, and no considerably larger clone is one nucleotide away.

Results and caveats for the whole study, not just this receptor: Naive subsets generally had larger estimated clonotype richness than memory subsets. Even with the large sequencing depth, rarefaction of the sorted-subset datasets indicated that sequencing was incomplete. About 4.5% of naive CD4, 3.5% of naive CD8, 2% to 2.5% of memory CD4, and approximately 0.4% of memory CD8 clonotypes were shared across several donors. Only blood was sampled, and tissue TCR repertoires likely differ from those in blood. The genetic and exposure-history diversity represented was limited by the small number of donors. Compared with non-shared clonotypes, clonotypes shared by all four sorted-subset donors had higher generation probabilities. Pairwise subsampling indicated that sequencing depth was expected to affect the degree of clonotype sharing among donors.

CD8 naive samples were CD45RO-negative cells positively selected for CCR7, giving a CD45RA+CCR7+ population that excluded TemRA cells. Healthy HIV-negative adults with no recently reported acute infections or vaccinations were included as donors. Every donor was a Caucasian adult residing in Nashville, Tennessee, USA. Blood was collected by leukapheresis, and PBMCs were isolated by Ficoll-Histopaque density gradient centrifugation and then cryopreserved in liquid nitrogen vapor phase. Analytical flow cytometry was used to check the purity and quantity of each magnetically sorted T cell population. Genomic DNA was isolated from each sorted fraction and quantified by UV absorbance on a Nanodrop 2000c. Trimming costs V 6 bases and J 2 bases, and their ends lie 14 bases apart. From cysteine to phenylalanine, the CDR3 is 14 amino acids long. The CDR3 DNA has 42 bases and is translated from base 1. CDR1 ENHRY and CDR2 SYGVKD were looked up in the germline V gene.

TCR CDR3 regions were amplified from genomic DNA by multiplex PCR using the deep immunoSEQ assay. Extracted genomic DNA from each cell subset was distributed evenly across all wells of several immunoSEQ 96-well plates, and each plate was treated as a replicate. For sorted subsets, around 200 ng genomic DNA, equal to 30,000 to 35,000 T cell genomes, was loaded into each replicate PCR. Purified libraries were measured with a Qubit 3.0 fluorometer, size-checked on a Bioanalyzer 2100, and measured again with the KAPA Library Quantification kit. Every immunoSEQ 96-well plate was sequenced on a separate single-read 150-cycle Illumina NextSeq 550 flow cell. The authors processed their data as follows. Because the immunoSEQ output held only junctional sequences and lacked quality scores, the filtering could not match the filtering applied to full-length reads. Sequences were annotated with PyIR, a Python wrapper for IgBLAST v1.9, using IMGT germline references to assign V/J genes and CDR3. Reads with weak V/J assignments (E-value above 1e-6), missing CDR3, stop codons, out-of-frame junctions, or ambiguous translated residues were removed. V3J clonotypes were defined as sequences sharing an identical inferred V gene, J gene, and CDR3 amino acid sequence. To compute the percentage overlap between repertoires, the number of shared unique clonotypes was divided by the size of the smaller repertoire. Repertoire richness was assessed with RTK rarefaction, the Chao1 estimator, and Recon v2.1 estimates of unobserved clonotypes. For all TCRbeta clonotypes obtained by the gDNA method from a few donors, generation probabilities were computed with OLGA. Not all clones reach the TCRdb copy of this immuneACCESS table, which keeps in-frame sequences only. Checked studies attribute under half of the gap to unresolved V genes and leave the rest unexplained. V and J calls and clone size are copied from that table; D and trimming were computed from the DNA. The sample table shows under 700,000 clones, and 85% to 95% are seen once. Approximately 0.12% of the sample is taken by the ten largest.

Sequenced: naive CD8+ T cells sorted from blood. The cell subset or site label here, explained by the study, means: CD45RA+CCR7+. This TCR derives from a woman aged 25 to 39 in good health. The sequence joins TRBV10-3 to TRBJ2-7, with a weak D call of TRBD1 (5 bases match). The bases read TGTGCCATCAGGGACGTTGGGGCCACCTACGAGCAGTACTTC. This translates into CAIRDVGATYEQYF.